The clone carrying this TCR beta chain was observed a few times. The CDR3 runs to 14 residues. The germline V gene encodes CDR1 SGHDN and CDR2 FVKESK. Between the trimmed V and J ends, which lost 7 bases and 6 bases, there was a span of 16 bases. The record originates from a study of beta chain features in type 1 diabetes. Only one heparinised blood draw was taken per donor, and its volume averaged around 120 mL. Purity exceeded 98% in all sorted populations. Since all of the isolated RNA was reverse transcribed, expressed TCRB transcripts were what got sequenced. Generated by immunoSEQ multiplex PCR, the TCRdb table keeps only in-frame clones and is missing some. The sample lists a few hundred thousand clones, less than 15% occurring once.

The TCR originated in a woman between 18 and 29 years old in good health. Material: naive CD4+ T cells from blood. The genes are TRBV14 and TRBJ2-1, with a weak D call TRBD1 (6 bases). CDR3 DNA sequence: TGTGCCAGCACCCGGACAGTTCAGGGCAATGAGCAGTTCTTC. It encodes CASTRTVQGNEQFF. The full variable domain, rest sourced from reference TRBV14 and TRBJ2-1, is EAGVTQFPSHSVIEKGQTVTLRCDPISGHDNLYWYRRVMGKEIKFLLHFVKESKQDESGMPNNRFLAERTGGTYSTLKVQPAELEDSGVYFCASTRTVQGNEQFFGPGTRLTVL.